This TCR beta chain was sequenced in a study of blood T cell repertoires in COVID-19. Study summary: The United States, Italy and Spain were the sources of the acute and convalescent COVID-19 samples. T cells, B-cell-depleted T cells, or PBMCs provided the cDNA or gDNA that served as material.

Authors' methods: Amplification from reference gene primers served as the basis for estimated nucleated cell counts. TCRdb's copy holds only in-frame clones and misses some; the assay was immunoSEQ multiplex PCR. V, J and clone size reflect that table, while D and trimming were determined from the DNA. The sample has about 230,000 clones, 75% to 85% seen once; the top ten hold about 8%. Germline-derived CDR1 and CDR2 are SGHRS and YFSETQ. Trimming stripped 3 bases from V and 3 bases from J, with 12 bases between. This CDR3 has 14 amino acids. The source is a woman between 50 and 59 years old with acute or convalescent COVID-19. J is TRBJ1-1 and V is TRBV5-1, with D unclear. The specimen sequenced was peripheral blood. CDR3 region: CASSSFGVDTEAFF. The CDR3 coding sequence is TGCGCCAGCAGCTCCTTCGGGGTGGACACTGAAGCTTTCTTT.